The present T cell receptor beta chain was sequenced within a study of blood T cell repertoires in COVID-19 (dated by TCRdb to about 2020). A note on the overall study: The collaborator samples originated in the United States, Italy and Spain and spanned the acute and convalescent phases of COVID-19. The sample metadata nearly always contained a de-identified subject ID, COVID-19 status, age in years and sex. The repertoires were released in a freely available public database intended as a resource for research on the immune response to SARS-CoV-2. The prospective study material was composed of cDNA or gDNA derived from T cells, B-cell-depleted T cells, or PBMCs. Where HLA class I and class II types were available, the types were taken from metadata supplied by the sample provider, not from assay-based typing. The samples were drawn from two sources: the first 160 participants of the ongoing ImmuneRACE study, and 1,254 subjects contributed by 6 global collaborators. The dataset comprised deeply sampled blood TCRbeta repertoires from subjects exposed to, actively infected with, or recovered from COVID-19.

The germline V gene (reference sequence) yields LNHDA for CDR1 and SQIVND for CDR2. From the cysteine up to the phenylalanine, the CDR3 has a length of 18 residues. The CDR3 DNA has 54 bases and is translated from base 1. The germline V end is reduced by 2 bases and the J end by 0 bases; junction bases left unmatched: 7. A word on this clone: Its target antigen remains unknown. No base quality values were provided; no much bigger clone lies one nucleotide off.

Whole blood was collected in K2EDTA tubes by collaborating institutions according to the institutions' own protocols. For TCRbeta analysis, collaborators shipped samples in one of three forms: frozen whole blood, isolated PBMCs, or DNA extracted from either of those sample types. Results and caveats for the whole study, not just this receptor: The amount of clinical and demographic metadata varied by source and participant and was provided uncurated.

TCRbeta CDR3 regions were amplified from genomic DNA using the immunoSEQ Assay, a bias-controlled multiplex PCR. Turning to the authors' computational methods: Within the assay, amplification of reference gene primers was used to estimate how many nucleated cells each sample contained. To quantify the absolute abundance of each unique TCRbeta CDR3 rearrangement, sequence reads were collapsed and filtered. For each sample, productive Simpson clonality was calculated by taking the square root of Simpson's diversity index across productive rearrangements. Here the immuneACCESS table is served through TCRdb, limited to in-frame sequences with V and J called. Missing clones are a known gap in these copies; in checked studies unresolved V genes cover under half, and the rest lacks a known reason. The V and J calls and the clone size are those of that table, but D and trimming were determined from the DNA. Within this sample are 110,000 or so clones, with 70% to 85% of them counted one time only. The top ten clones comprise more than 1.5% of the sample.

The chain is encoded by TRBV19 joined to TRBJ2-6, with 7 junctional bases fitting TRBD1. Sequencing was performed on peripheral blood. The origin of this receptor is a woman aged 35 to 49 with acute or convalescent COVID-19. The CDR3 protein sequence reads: CASSIFGTEISGANVLTF. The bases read TGTGCCAGTAGTATATTTGGGACAGAGATCTCTGGGGCCAACGTCCTGACTTTC.